The 30 T cell receptor beta chains given below trace back to one sample, sequenced in a study of cytomegalovirus exposure and HLA in healthy donors. PCR primers comprised 60 Vbeta and 13 Jbeta primers. Sequencing was performed with immunoSEQ multiplex PCR; in TCRdb, only in-frame clones are kept and a portion is missing. Counted here are roughly 110,000 clones, more than 75% occurring once; the ten biggest clones make up under 3.5%. The sequencing sample was made of PBMCs. All receptors derive from a young man in good health and CMV-seropositive.

Only a few counts were recorded for this clone. An end of the junction differs from the germline gene, which may be a read error. The chain couples TRBV7-9 to TRBJ1-1; TRBD1 might be the D (6 bases). The CDR3 contains 16 residues. Germline assignment: CDR1 SEHNR and CDR2 FQNEAQ (reference sequence). The CDR3 is CSSSVVSQGVGSEAFF. The DNA for the CDR3 is TGTTCCAGCAGCGTAGTCTCACAGGGAGTGGGTAGTGAAGCTTTCTTT. Looking up the rest from reference TRBV7-9 and TRBJ1-1 gives the full variable domain: DTGVSQNPRHKITKRGQNVTFRCDPISEHNRLYWYRQTLGQGPEFLTYFQNEAQLEKSRLLSDRFSAERPKGSFSTLEIQRTEQGDSAMYLCSSSVVSQGVGSEAFFGQGTRLTVV.

The chain employs TRBV2 and TRBJ2-3, with 9 nucleotides matching TRBD2. Germline CDR1 is SNHLY and CDR2 is FYNNEI. CDR3 size: 14 residues. Trimming took 7 bases from V and 1 from J; bases not matched to a gene: 3. The CDR3 sequence is CASMVAGGTDTQYF. The CDR3 nucleotides are TGTGCCAGCATGGTAGCGGGGGGCACAGATACGCAGTATTTT.

The V call is TRBV7-9, the J call TRBJ2-5; tentative D call: TRBD2 (6 bases). Deletions cut 8 bases from V and 5 bases from J, with 24 bases between. This CDR3 is built from 16 residues. Germline lookup yields CDR1 SEHNR and CDR2 FQNEAQ (reference sequence). Here the CDR3 reads CASGTLGPGVIETQYF. The CDR3 bases are TGTGCCAGCGGAACCTTAGGCCCGGGGGTTATTGAGACCCAGTACTTC. Based on the CDR3 plus reference TRBV7-9 and TRBJ2-5, the full variable domain is DTGVSQNPRHKITKRGQNVTFRCDPISEHNRLYWYRQTLGQGPEFLTYFQNEAQLEKSRLLSDRFSAERPKGSFSTLEIQRTEQGDSAMYLCASGTLGPGVIETQYFGPGTRLLVL.

A note on this clone: One end of the junction varies from germline; a read error may be responsible. The chain carries TRBV7-9 and TRBJ1-1; 10 bases are shared with TRBD1. This CDR3 spans 16 amino acids. Germline V lookup: CDR1 SEHNR, CDR2 FQNEAQ (reference sequence). The DNA for the CDR3 is TGTTCCAGCAGCTTAGGGGGGACAGGGGTGAACACTGAAGCTTTCTTT. Translating it yields CSSSLGGTGVNTEAFF.

The chain carries TRBV19 and TRBJ1-3, with D possibly being TRBD1 (6 bases). The V gene's germline CDR1 is LNHDA and CDR2 SQIVND (reference sequence). The CDR3 loop spans 13 amino acids. V was pared by 6 bases and J by 7 bases, with 13 bases between. CDR3 amino acids: CASRRDTGNTIYF. The CDR3 nucleotides are TGTGCCAGTAGACGGGACACGGGGAACACCATATATTTT.

The chain combines TRBV10-3 with TRBJ1-4; D unclear. Germline V CDR1 and CDR2: ENHRY, SYGVKD. Trimming took off 3 bases at V and 0 bases at J, with 11 bases between the two ends. The CDR3 is 16 residues long. The CDR3 nucleotides read TGTGCCATCAGTGAAGGCAGGATAGCAACTAATGAAAAACTGTTTTTT. Amino acids: CAISEGRIATNEKLFF.

The chain carries TRBV27 and TRBJ1-6; no clear D gene. With 5 bases removed from V and 0 bases from J, the gap between germline ends came to 14 bases. CDR3 length: 17 residues. The germline gives CDR1 MNHEY, CDR2 SMNVEV (reference sequence). For the CDR3, the DNA is TGTGCCAGCAGTACCGGAGTGTTGAGCTCCTATAATTCACCCCTCCACTTT. Its protein is CASSTGVLSSYNSPLHF.

This clone was seen once. Other DNA sequences in the same sample also yield this CDR3. This sequence joins TRBV5-1 and TRBJ1-1, with TRBD1 matching over 7 bases. J lost 2 bases, V lost 3 bases, and 4 bases had no gene match. From germline, CDR1 is SGHRS and CDR2 YFSETQ. This CDR3 comprises 14 residues. The CDR3: CASSYDRVNTEAFF. DNA for the CDR3: TGCGCCAGCAGCTACGACAGGGTCAACACTGAAGCTTTCTTT.

J is TRBJ2-2 and V is TRBV6-4; 7 bases are shared with TRBD1. J was trimmed by 2 bases and V by 3 bases; bases with no gene match: 6. The germline V gene has CDR1 MRHNA and CDR2 SNTAGT. This CDR3 region has 16 residues. The CDR3 is CASSEGGQTNTGELFF. The CDR3 DNA reads as TGTGCCAGCAGTGAAGGGGGACAGACTAACACCGGGGAGCTGTTTTTT.

The J gene is TRBJ2-5, the V gene TRBV6-1; no definite D call. Germline V gene sequence: CDR1 MNHNS, CDR2 SASEGT. The V end lost 8 bases, the J end lost 5 bases, and 15 bases lay between the germline ends. The CDR3 extends over 13 amino acids. The CDR3 sequence: CASGPREEETQYF. The CDR3 DNA reads TGTGCCAGCGGTCCCCGAGAGGAGGAGACCCAGTACTTC.

The rearrangement links TRBV6-1 to TRBJ2-3, with 12 bases matching TRBD2. The germline gives CDR1 MNHNS, CDR2 SASEGT. There are 15 residues in the CDR3. Trimming at V came to 5 bases and at J to 5 bases, leaving 5 bases not matched to a gene. CDR3 loop: CASSTQGLAGDTQYF. CDR3 nucleotide sequence: TGTGCCAGCAGTACACAGGGACTAGCGGGAGATACGCAGTATTTT.

Notes on this clone: Sequence at one end of the junction differs from germline and may be a read error. The chain employs TRBV7-7 and TRBJ1-3; possibly TRBD1 for D (6 bases). Germline V gives CDR1 SSHAT, CDR2 FNYEAQ (reference sequence). This CDR3 region has 15 residues. The CDR3 sequence: CASSSGTSSGNTIYF. DNA for the CDR3: TGTGCTAGCAGCTCCGGGACATCCTCTGGAAACACCATATATTTT.

The rearrangement joins TRBV5-4 to TRBJ1-4, with D perhaps matching TRBD1 (6 bases). Germline values: CDR1 SGHNT, CDR2 YYREEE (reference sequence). V gave up 7 bases and J gave up 7 bases, with 14 bases separating them. CDR3 length equals 13 residues. The CDR3 here is CASLTQGTEKLFF. CDR3 bases: TGTGCCAGCCTTACACAGGGAACTGAAAAACTGTTTTTT.

The gene calls are TRBV30 and TRBJ1-5, with TRBD1 matching 7 bases. V dropped 5 bases and J dropped 0; count of bases not matched to a gene: 1. CDR1 is GTSNPN, CDR2 SVGIG, per germline (reference sequence). The CDR3 has 13 amino acids. CDR3 sequence reads: CAWSGGSNQPQHF. Written as DNA, the CDR3 is TGTGCCTGGTCAGGGGGTAGCAATCAGCCCCAGCATTTT. Together with reference TRBV30 and TRBJ1-5, the CDR3 gives the full variable domain: SQTIHQWPATLVQPVGSPLSLECTVEGTSNPNLYWYRQAAGRGLQLLFYSVGIGQISSEVPQNLSASRPQDRQFILSSKKLLLSDSGFYLCAWSGGSNQPQHFGDGTRLSIL.

The chain joins TRBV15 to TRBJ1-3, with D maybe TRBD1 (6 bases). Germline lookup yields CDR1 LNHNV and CDR2 YYDKDF (reference sequence). The V end lost 5 bases, the J end lost 6 bases, and 23 bases lay between the germline ends. The CDR3 loop spans 17 amino acids. The CDR3 nucleotides read TGTGCCACCAGCCGAGGAGCGGGGACAAAGGGAAAAAACACCATATATTTT. It encodes CATSRGAGTKGKNTIYF.

Concerning this clone: Germline is not matched at one junction end, which may reflect a read error. The V and J genes are TRBV7-9 and TRBJ1-2; 9 bases match TRBD1. Germline V lookup: CDR1 SEHNR, CDR2 FQNEAQ (reference sequence). The CDR3 is made up of 14 amino acids. CDR3 nucleotides: TGTTCCAGCAGTCCTACGGACAGGGGAGGAGGCTACACCTTC. Translation gives CSSSPTDRGGGYTF.

This clone was seen a handful of times. The V call is TRBV7-9, the J call TRBJ2-3; TRBD2 aligns across 9 bases. The CDR3 contains 18 residues. The V gene end was trimmed by 5 bases and the J gene end by 2 bases; junction bases not matched to a gene: 14. Germline assignment: CDR1 SEHNR and CDR2 FQNEAQ (reference sequence). The CDR3 loop is CASSHVPLRGGLTDTQYF. CDR3 nucleotides: TGTGCCAGCAGCCACGTCCCTTTGCGGGGGGGACTCACAGATACGCAGTATTTT.

In the case of this clone: An end of the junction differs from the germline gene, which may be a read error. The genes are TRBV6-6 and TRBJ2-7, with D possibly matching TRBD2 (6 bases). Germline-derived CDR1 and CDR2 are MNHNY and SVGAGI (reference sequence). The CDR3 sequence is 13 residues long. Here the CDR3 reads CASSYKAGTVRDF. The CDR3 nucleotides read TGTGCCAGCAGTTACAAGGCGGGGACGGTCAGGGACTTC.

V usage is TRBV6-1 and J usage is TRBJ2-7; weak D call: TRBD1 (5 bases). This CDR3 has 14 residues. In germline, CDR1 is MNHNS, CDR2 SASEGT. With 4 bases removed from V and 3 bases from J, the gap between germline ends came to 13 bases. Here the CDR3 reads CASSVAGQYYEQYF. CDR3 DNA sequence: TGTGCCAGCAGTGTGGCAGGGCAGTACTACGAGCAGTACTTC.

This rearrangement joins TRBV14 to TRBJ1-2; 11 bases agree with TRBD1. V dropped 4 bases and J dropped 6; count of bases not matched to a gene: 7. This CDR3 comprises 15 residues. Germline V lookup: CDR1 SGHDN, CDR2 FVKESK. CDR3 DNA: TGTGCCAGCAGCCGATCCGGGACAGGGGGGGATGGCTACACCTTC. It is translated as CASSRSGTGGDGYTF.

This chain links TRBV6-5 with TRBJ2-5, with 10 bases identical to TRBD2. Germline V lookup: CDR1 MNHEY, CDR2 SVGAGI. V lost 6 bases and J lost 2; bases outside the gene matches: 3. The CDR3 sequence is 14 residues long. This chain's CDR3 is CASRSGGAQETQYF. CDR3 DNA: TGTGCCAGCAGGAGCGGGGGGGCTCAAGAGACCCAGTACTTC.

V gene TRBV5-4 combines with J gene TRBJ2-5; 8 bases fit TRBD1. Trimming cost V 4 bases and J 2 bases; bases outside gene matches: 4. This CDR3 is built from 14 residues. Per the germline V gene, CDR1 is SGHNT and CDR2 is YYREEE (reference sequence). The chain's CDR3 is CASSLGTGQETQYF. In DNA form, the CDR3 reads TGTGCCAGCAGCCTAGGGACAGGACAAGAGACCCAGTACTTC.

This chain connects TRBV6-5 to TRBJ1-2, with no clear D. The V gene lost 6 bases and the J gene lost 8 bases, with 13 bases spanning the gap. This CDR3 contains 12 residues. CDR1 is MNHEY and CDR2 is SVGAGI in the germline V gene. The CDR3 protein is CASRTVGGGYTF. In DNA form, the CDR3 reads TGTGCCAGCAGAACAGTGGGTGGGGGCTACACCTTC.

V is TRBV5-1 and J is TRBJ2-5; D is uncertain. CDR1 SGHRS and CDR2 YFSETQ come from the germline V gene. V was pared by 2 bases and J by 0 bases, with 8 bases between. CDR3 length equals 14 residues. The CDR3 loop reads CASSFQAHQETQYF. CDR3 DNA: TGCGCCAGCAGCTTCCAGGCCCACCAAGAGACCCAGTACTTC.

CDR3 protein: CASSRGGVDGYTF. CDR3 bases: TGTGCCAGCAGCCGAGGGGGGGTGGATGGCTACACCTTC. The chain joins TRBV11-3 to TRBJ1-2, with D possibly being TRBD1 (6 bases). This CDR3 region has 13 residues. Trimming took 5 bases from V and 6 from J, leaving 13 bases between them. Germline values: CDR1 SGHNT, CDR2 YENEEA.

J is TRBJ1-1 and V is TRBV14; tentative D call: TRBD1 (6 bases). V lost 5 bases, J lost 4 bases, and 26 bases lay in between. Per the germline V gene, CDR1 is SGHDN and CDR2 is FVKESK. The CDR3 runs to 18 residues. This chain's CDR3 is CASSSSSNRVPWGTEAFF. For the CDR3, the DNA is TGTGCCAGCAGCTCAAGCTCGAACAGGGTCCCCTGGGGCACTGAAGCTTTCTTT.

The V and J genes are TRBV27 and TRBJ1-5; TRBD1 agrees at 8 bases. The CDR3 loop spans 14 amino acids. CDR1 and CDR2 from the germline V gene are MNHEY and SMNVEV (reference sequence). V shed 6 bases, J shed 1 base, and the junction held 2 bases outside the gene matches. CDR3 region: CASSRTGSNQPQHF. The CDR3 DNA follows: TGTGCCAGCAGCCGGACAGGGAGCAATCAGCCCCAGCATTTT.

In DNA, the CDR3 is TGTGCCAGCAGTGAACGCGACAATAACTACAATGAGCAGTTCTTC. Its protein is CASSERDNNYNEQFF. The J gene is TRBJ2-1, the V gene TRBV6-1; D not resolved. The V gene lost 2 bases and the J gene lost 3 bases, with 11 bases spanning the gap. The CDR3 covers 15 residues. Germline V gene lookup returns CDR1 MNHNS and CDR2 SASEGT.

The chain uses TRBV6-4 and TRBJ2-2; 11 bases align to TRBD1. Germline trimming cut 5 bases from V and 5 bases from J; bases unmatched to any gene: 4. The CDR3 is 15 residues long. Germline V CDR1 and CDR2: MRHNA, SNTAGT. The CDR3 reads CASSPGQGATGELFF. CDR3 bases: TGTGCCAGCAGTCCTGGACAGGGGGCAACCGGGGAGCTGTTTTTT.

V usage is TRBV2 and J usage is TRBJ1-5; perhaps TRBD1 as D (5 bases). The ends were cut back, 3 bases at V and 3 bases at J, with 18 bases in the middle. This CDR3 contains 17 residues. Germline V CDR1 and CDR2: SNHLY, FYNNEI. CDR3 sequence: CASSEAQGLGLNQPQHF. In nucleotides, the CDR3 is TGTGCCAGCAGTGAGGCCCAGGGTTTGGGGCTCAATCAGCCCCAGCATTTT. Combining the CDR3 with reference TRBV2 and TRBJ1-5 gives the whole variable domain EPEVTQTPSHQVTQMGQEVILRCVPISNHLYFYWYRQILGQKVEFLVSFYNNEISEKSEIFDDQFSVERPDGSNFTLKIRSTKLEDSAMYFCASSEAQGLGLNQPQHFGDGTRLSIL.